This T cell receptor (beta chain) was sequenced in a study of blood T cell repertoires in COVID-19. Looking at the study overall: Samples of COVID-19 (acute and convalescent) were obtained from the United States, Italy and Spain. Sample material is recorded as cDNA or gDNA derived from T cells, B-cell-depleted T cells, or PBMCs.

This clone occurred a few times. As originally analysed: Cell counts per sample came from amplifying reference gene primers. Repertoires were generated with immunoSEQ multiplex PCR, while TCRdb's copy carries only in-frame clones and drops some. V and J calls and clone size follow that table, whereas D and trimming were derived from the DNA. Seen here are under 300,000 clones, around 88% observed once, and the top ten hold approximately 6%. The V and J ends lost 6 bases and 8 bases respectively, with 19 bases between them. CDR3 size: 14 residues. Germline V gene sequence: CDR1 MNHEY, CDR2 SVGAGI. The V gene is TRBV6-5, the J gene TRBJ1-2, with D possibly being TRBD1 (5 bases). The sample taken for sequencing was peripheral blood. This TCR was sampled from an older man with acute or convalescent COVID-19. CDR3 amino acids: CASRGGDGTGGYTF. The DNA of the CDR3 is TGTGCCAGCAGGGGAGGGGACGGGACGGGAGGCTACACCTTC.